The 8 T cell receptor beta chains listed next were all sequenced from one sample in a study of shared clonotypes between healthy human individuals. TCRdb keeps only in-frame clones here, not all; method: immunoSEQ multiplex PCR. The sample has approximately 500,000 clones; less than 96% are singletons. The sequenced sample consisted of naive CD4+ T cells sorted from blood. Described subset: CD45RA+ positively selected. The receptors originated from a woman in her 30s in good health.

The rearrangement joins TRBV28 to TRBJ1-3; no reliable D call. Trimming cost V 9 bases and J 0 bases, with 12 bases left between them. The CDR3 runs 14 residues. Germline CDR1 is MDHEN and CDR2 is SYDVKM. The CDR3 DNA reads TGTGCCAGTCGGCGCTCGAACTCTGGAAACACCATATATTTT. As protein: CASRRSNSGNTIYF.

The V call is TRBV10-3, the J call TRBJ1-1, with 8 bases matching TRBD1. Germline V gives CDR1 ENHRY, CDR2 SYGVKD. V dropped 2 bases and J dropped 5; count of bases not matched to a gene: 1. The CDR3 extends over 13 amino acids. The CDR3 sequence is CAISETGGTEAFF. The CDR3 coding sequence is TGTGCCATCAGTGAGACAGGGGGTACTGAAGCTTTCTTT.

CDR3 loop: CASSPGRGVKNTEAFF. The CDR3 DNA is TGCGCCAGCAGCCCGGGCCGGGGGGTCAAGAACACTGAAGCTTTCTTT. The chain joins TRBV5-1 to TRBJ1-1; a possible D gene is TRBD1 (5 bases). Germline CDR1 is SGHRS and CDR2 is YFSETQ. Trimming left V 4 bases short and J 1 base short, with 17 bases between. This CDR3 is built from 16 residues.

J is TRBJ2-1 and V is TRBV5-1; 11 bases are a match to TRBD1. CDR1 and CDR2 (germline): SGHRS, YFSETQ. The J segment lost 4 bases and the V segment lost 4 bases, leaving 4 bases of the junction unmatched. This CDR3 is built from 15 residues. The DNA of the CDR3 is TGCGCCAGCAGCGCAGGACAGGGGGCGTACAATGAGCAGTTCTTC. Translating gives CASSAGQGAYNEQFF.

This clone was counted only a few times. The sample holds other DNA sequences that translate to the same CDR3. CDR3 DNA: TGTGCCAGCAGTCCGGGACAGACCTACGAGCAGTACTTC. Translated: CASSPGQTYEQYF. J is TRBJ2-7 and V is TRBV28; 7 bases map to TRBD1. The CDR3 is 13 residues long. Germline CDR1 is MDHEN and CDR2 is SYDVKM. Trimming removed 5 bases from V and 2 bases from J; junction bases left unmatched: 3.

This clone was picked up one time. V gene TRBV29-1 combines with J gene TRBJ1-3, with D hard to call. The V and J ends lost 7 bases and 0 bases respectively, with 7 bases between them. Germline V gene data show CDR1 as SQVTM and CDR2 as ANQGSEA. The CDR3 covers 12 residues. CDR3 region: CSEKTSGNTIYF. In DNA form, the CDR3 reads TGCAGCGAGAAAACCTCTGGAAACACCATATATTTT.

This chain connects TRBV6-5 to TRBJ1-5, with D perhaps TRBD1 (5 bases). Germline CDR1 MNHEY, CDR2 SVGAGI. CDR3 length equals 15 residues. Trimming cost V 1 base and J 1 base, with 8 bases left between them. The CDR3 region has the DNA TGTGCCAGCAGTTACTTGCCAGGGAGCAATCAGCCCCAGCATTTT. As protein: CASSYLPGSNQPQHF.

The chain links TRBV4-2 to TRBJ2-7; tentatively, D is TRBD2 (6 bases). The CDR3 covers 17 residues. The germline gives CDR1 LGHNA, CDR2 YNFKEQ. V dropped 0 bases and J dropped 0 bases, with 15 bases sitting between them. CDR3 in amino acids: CASSQEGGGADSYEQYF. For the CDR3, the DNA is TGTGCCAGCAGCCAAGAGGGGGGAGGAGCGGACTCCTACGAGCAGTACTTC.